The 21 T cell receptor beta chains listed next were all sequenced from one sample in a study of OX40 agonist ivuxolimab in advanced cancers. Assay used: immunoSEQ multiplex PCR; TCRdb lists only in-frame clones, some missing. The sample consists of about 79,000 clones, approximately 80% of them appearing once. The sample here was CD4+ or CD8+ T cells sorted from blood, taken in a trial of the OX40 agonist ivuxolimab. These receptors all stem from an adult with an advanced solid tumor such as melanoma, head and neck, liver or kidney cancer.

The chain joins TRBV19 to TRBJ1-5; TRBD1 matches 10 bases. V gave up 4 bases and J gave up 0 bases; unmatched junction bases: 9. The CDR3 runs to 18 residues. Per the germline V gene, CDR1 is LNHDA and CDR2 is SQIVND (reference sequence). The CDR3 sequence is CASSTYTGTGVSNQPQHF. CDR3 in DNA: TGTGCCAGTAGTACTTATACCGGGACAGGGGTTAGCAATCAGCCCCAGCATTTT.

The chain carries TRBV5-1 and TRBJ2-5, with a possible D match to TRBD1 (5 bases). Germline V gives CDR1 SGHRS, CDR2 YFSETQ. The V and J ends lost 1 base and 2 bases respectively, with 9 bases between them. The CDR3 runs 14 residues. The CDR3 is CASSLSQGQETQYF. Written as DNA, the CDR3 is TGCGCCAGCAGCTTGTCGCAGGGACAAGAGACCCAGTACTTC.

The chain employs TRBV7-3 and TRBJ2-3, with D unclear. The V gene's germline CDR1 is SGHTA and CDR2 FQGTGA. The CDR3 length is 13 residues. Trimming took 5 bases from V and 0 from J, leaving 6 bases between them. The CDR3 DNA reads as TGTGCCAGCAGCCGTGCTAGCACAGATACGCAGTATTTT. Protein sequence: CASSRASTDTQYF.

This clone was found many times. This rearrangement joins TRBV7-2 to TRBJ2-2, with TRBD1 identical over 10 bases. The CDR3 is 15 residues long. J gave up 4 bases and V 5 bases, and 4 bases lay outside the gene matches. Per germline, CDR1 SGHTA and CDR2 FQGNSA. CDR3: CASSPWDRGTGELFF. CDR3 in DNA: TGTGCCAGCAGCCCCTGGGACAGGGGCACCGGGGAGCTGTTTTTT.

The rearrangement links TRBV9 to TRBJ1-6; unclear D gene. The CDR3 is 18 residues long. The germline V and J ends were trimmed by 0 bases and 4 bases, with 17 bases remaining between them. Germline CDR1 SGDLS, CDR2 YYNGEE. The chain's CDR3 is CASSVDPGGYSYNSPLHF. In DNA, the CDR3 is TGTGCCAGCAGCGTAGACCCTGGCGGCTACTCATATAATTCACCCCTCCACTTT.

The CDR3 protein is CASSLLLGTGQGYTF. CDR3 nucleotides: TGTGCCAGCAGCCTACTTCTAGGGACAGGGCAGGGCTACACCTTC. The genes are TRBV11-2 and TRBJ1-2, with 9 bases identical to TRBD1. CDR1 and CDR2 (germline): SGHAT, FQNNGV. This CDR3 comprises 15 residues. V lost 5 bases to trimming and J lost 8 bases; unmatched junction nucleotides: 12. Using reference TRBV11-2 and TRBJ1-2 for the parts outside the CDR3, the full variable domain is EAGVAQSPRYKIIEKRQSVAFWCNPISGHATLYWYQQILGQGPKLLIQFQNNGVVDDSQLPKDRFSAERLKGVDSTLKIQPAKLEDSAVYLCASSLLLGTGQGYTFGSGTRLTVV.

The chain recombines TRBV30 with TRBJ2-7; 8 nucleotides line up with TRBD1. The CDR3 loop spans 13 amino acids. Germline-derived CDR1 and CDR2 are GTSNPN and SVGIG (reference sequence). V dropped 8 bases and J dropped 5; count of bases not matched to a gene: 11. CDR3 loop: CARAGQGADEQYF. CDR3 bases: TGTGCCCGGGCGGGGCAGGGGGCCGACGAGCAGTACTTC.

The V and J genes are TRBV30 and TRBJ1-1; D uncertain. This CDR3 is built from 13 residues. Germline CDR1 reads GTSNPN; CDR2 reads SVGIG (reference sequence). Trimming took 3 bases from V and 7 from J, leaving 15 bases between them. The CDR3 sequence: CAWSHKPRSEAFF. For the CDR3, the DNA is TGTGCCTGGAGCCACAAACCGCGGAGTGAAGCTTTCTTT.

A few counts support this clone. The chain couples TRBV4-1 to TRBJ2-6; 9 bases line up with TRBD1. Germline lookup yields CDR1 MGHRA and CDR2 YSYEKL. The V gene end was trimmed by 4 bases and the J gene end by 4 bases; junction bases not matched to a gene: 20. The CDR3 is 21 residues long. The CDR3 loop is CASSRGLPGQGSKSGANVLTF. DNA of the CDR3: TGCGCCAGCAGCCGGGGACTACCGGGACAGGGTTCCAAAAGCGGGGCCAACGTCCTGACTTTC.

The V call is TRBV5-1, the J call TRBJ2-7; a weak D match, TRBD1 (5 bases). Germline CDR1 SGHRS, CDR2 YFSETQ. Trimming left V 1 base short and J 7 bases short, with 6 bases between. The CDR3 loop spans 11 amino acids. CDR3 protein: CASSLQGEQYF. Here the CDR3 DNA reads TGCGCCAGCAGCTTGCAGGGAGAGCAGTACTTC.

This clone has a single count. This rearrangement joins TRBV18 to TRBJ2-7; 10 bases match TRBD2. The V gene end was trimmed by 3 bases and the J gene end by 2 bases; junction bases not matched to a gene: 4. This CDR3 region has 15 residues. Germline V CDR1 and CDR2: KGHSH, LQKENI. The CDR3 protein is CASSPGSGRPYEQYF. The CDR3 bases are TGTGCCAGCTCACCCGGTAGCGGGAGGCCCTACGAGCAGTACTTC.

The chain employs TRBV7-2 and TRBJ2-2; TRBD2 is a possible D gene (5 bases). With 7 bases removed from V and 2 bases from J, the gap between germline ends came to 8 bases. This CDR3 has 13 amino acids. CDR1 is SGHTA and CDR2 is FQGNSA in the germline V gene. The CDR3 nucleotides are TGTGCCAGCACGGGGTATAACACCGGGGAGCTGTTTTTT. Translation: CASTGYNTGELFF.

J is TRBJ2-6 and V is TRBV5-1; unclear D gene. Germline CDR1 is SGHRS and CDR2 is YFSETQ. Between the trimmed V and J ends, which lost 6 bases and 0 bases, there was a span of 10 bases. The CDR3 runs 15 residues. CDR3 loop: CASNLGNSGANVLTF. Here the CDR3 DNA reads TGCGCCAGCAATTTGGGGAACTCTGGGGCCAACGTCCTGACTTTC.

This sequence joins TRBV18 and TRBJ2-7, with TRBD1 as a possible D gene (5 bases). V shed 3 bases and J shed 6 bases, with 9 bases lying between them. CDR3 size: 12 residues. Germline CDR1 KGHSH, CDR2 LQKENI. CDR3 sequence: CASSPGQIEQYF. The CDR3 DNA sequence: TGTGCCAGCTCACCGGGGCAGATCGAGCAGTACTTC. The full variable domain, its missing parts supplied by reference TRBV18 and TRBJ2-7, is NAGVMQNPRHLVRRRGQEARLRCSPMKGHSHVYWYRQLPEEGLKFMVYLQKENIIDESGMPKERFSAEFPKEGPSILRIQQVVRGDSAAYFCASSPGQIEQYFGPGTRLTVT.

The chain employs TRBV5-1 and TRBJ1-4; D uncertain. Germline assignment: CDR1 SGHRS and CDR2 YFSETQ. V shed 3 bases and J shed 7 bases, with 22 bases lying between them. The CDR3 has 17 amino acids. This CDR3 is CASSYQLNLGDGEKLFF. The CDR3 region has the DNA TGCGCCAGCAGCTACCAGTTGAACTTGGGAGACGGTGAAAAACTGTTTTTT.

CDR3 nucleotides: TGTGCCAGCAGCTTAGCGCGGGGGGGGAATCAGCCCCAGCATTTT. Amino acids: CASSLARGGNQPQHF. V and J are TRBV7-2 and TRBJ1-5, with D maybe TRBD1 (5 bases). V was clipped by 0 bases and J by 4 bases, with 10 bases between them. The CDR3 covers 15 residues. Germline values: CDR1 SGHTA, CDR2 FQGNSA.

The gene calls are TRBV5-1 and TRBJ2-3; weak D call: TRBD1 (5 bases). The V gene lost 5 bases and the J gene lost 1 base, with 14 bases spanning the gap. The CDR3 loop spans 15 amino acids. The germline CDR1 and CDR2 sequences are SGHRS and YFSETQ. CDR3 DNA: TGCGCCAGCAGGAGAAGGGGTGTCGGCACAGATACGCAGTATTTT. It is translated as CASRRRGVGTDTQYF.

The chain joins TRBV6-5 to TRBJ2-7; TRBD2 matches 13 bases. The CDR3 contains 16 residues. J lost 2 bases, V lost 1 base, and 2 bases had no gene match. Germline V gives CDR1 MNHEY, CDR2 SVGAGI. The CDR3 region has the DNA TGTGCCAGCAGTTACTTAACTAGCGGGAGGGCCTACGAGCAGTACTTC. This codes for CASSYLTSGRAYEQYF.

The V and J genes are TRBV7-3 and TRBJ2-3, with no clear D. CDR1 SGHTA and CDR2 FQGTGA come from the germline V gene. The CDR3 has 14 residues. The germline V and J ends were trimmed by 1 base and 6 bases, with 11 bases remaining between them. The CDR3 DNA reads TGTGCCAGCAGCTTAAGTCGCCATTCGGATACGCAGTATTTT. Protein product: CASSLSRHSDTQYF.

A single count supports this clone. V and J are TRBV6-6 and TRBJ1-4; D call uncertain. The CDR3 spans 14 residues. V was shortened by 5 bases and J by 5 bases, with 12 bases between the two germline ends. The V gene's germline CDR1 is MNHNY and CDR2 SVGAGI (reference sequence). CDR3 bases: TGTGCCAGCAGTCAAGGGAGGGAGAATGAAAAACTGTTTTTT. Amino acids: CASSQGRENEKLFF.

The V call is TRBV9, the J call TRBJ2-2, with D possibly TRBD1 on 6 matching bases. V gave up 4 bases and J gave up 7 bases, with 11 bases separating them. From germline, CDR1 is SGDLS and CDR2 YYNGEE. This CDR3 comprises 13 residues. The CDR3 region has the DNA TGTGCCAGCAGCCCACAGGGTGTCGGGGAGCTGTTTTTT. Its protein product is CASSPQGVGELFF.